Each of the 4 T cell receptor beta chains below was sequenced from the same sample in a study of CD8+ T cells in alopecia areata. Reverse transcribed after extraction, RNA yielded cDNA as the sequencing template. Sequencing was performed with immunoSEQ multiplex PCR; in TCRdb, only in-frame clones are kept and a portion is missing. The sample has 110,000 to 150,000 clones, around 51% seen once. Sequenced material: CD4+ T cells sorted from blood, taken at week 0. These receptor sequences come from a human donor with alopecia areata.

This chain connects TRBV5-1 to TRBJ1-1; D is uncertain. CDR3 size: 13 residues. From germline, CDR1 is SGHRS and CDR2 YFSETQ. Trimming stripped 4 bases from V and 2 bases from J, with 9 bases between. CDR3 sequence: CASSPGVNTEAFF. Written as DNA, the CDR3 is TGCGCCAGCAGCCCGGGAGTTAACACTGAAGCTTTCTTT.

V and J are TRBV9 and TRBJ2-5; TRBD1 might be the D (5 bases). V lost 0 bases to trimming and J lost 2 bases, with 11 bases between them. The CDR3 is made up of 15 amino acids. Germline V gene data show CDR1 as SGDLS and CDR2 as YYNGEE. This CDR3 reads CASSVDGRGQETQYF. The DNA for the CDR3 is TGTGCCAGCAGCGTAGATGGTAGGGGACAAGAGACCCAGTACTTC. Full variable domain (remainder filled in from reference TRBV9 and TRBJ2-5): DSGVTQTPKHLITATGQRVTLRCSPRSGDLSVYWYQQSLDQGLQFLIQYYNGEERAKGNILERFSAQQFPDLHSELNLSSLELGDSALYFCASSVDGRGQETQYFGPGTRLLVL.

The sample holds one count of this clone. V gene TRBV29-1 combines with J gene TRBJ2-5; 10 bases map to TRBD1. V was pared by 6 bases and J by 5 bases, with 9 bases of the junction left unmatched. CDR1 SQVTM and CDR2 ANQGSEA come from the germline V gene. The CDR3 totals 14 residues. The DNA of the CDR3 is TGCAGCGTAACCCGGGACAGGGGACTGGAGACCCAGTACTTC. Residues: CSVTRDRGLETQYF.

This clone was recorded a few times. This chain links TRBV4-3 with TRBJ2-5, with 9 bases matching TRBD2. The CDR3 spans 18 residues. After removal of 0 bases from V and 7 bases from J, the junction contained 15 bases not matched to a gene. Germline CDR1 reads LGHNA; CDR2 reads YSLEER. The CDR3 nucleotides read TGCGCCAGCAGCCAAGAAACTTCCGTAGCGGGAGCCAAGATGACCCAGTACTTC. It encodes CASSQETSVAGAKMTQYF.